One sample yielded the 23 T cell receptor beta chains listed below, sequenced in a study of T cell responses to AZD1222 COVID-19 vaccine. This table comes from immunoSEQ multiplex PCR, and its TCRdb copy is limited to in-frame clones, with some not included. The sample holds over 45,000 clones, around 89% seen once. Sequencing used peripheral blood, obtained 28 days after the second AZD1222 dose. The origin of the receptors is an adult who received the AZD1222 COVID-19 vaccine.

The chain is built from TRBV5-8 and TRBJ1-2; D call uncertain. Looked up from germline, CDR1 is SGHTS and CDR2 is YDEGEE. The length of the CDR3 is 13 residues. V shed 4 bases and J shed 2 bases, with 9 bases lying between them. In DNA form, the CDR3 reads TGTGCCAGCAGCGATGGCCTGAACTATGGCTACACCTTC. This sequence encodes CASSDGLNYGYTF.

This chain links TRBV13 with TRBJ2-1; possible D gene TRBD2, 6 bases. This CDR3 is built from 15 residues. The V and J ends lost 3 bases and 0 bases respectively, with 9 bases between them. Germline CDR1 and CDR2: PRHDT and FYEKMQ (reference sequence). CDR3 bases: TGTGCCAGCAGCTTCGTAGCGGTCTCCTACAATGAGCAGTTCTTC. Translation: CASSFVAVSYNEQFF.

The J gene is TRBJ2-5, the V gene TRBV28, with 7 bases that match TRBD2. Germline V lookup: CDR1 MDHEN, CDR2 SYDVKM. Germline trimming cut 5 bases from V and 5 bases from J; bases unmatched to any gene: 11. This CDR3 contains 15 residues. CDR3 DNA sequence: TGTGCCAGCAGTCCCGATGGGGGACTACGGGAGACCCAGTACTTC. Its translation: CASSPDGGLRETQYF.

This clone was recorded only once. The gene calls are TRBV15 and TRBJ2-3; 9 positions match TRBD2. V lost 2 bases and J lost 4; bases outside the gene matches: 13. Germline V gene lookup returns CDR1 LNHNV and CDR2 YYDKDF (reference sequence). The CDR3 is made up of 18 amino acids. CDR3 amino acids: CATSRSVGGGRDADTQYF. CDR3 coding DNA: TGTGCCACCAGCAGATCAGTTGGCGGCGGGAGGGATGCAGATACGCAGTATTTT. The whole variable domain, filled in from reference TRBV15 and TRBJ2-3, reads DAMVIQNPRYQVTQFGKPVTLSCSQTLNHNVMYWYQQKSSQAPKLLFHYYDKDFNNEADTPDNFQSRRPNTSFCFLDIRSPGLGDTAMYLCATSRSVGGGRDADTQYFGPGTRLTVL.

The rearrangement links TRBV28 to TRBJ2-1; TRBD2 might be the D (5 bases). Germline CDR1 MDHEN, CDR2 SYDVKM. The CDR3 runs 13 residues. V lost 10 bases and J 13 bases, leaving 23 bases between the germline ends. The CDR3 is CATNLLRRPEQFF. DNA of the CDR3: TGTGCCACTAACCTGCTTCGGAGGCCTGAACAGTTCTTC.

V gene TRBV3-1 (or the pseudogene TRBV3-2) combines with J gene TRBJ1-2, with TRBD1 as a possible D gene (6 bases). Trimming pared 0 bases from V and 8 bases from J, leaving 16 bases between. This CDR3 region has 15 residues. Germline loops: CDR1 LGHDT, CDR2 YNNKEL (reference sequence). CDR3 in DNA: TGTGCCAGCAGCCAAGAAACAGGGAGGGGACTCGGCTACACCTTC. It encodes CASSQETGRGLGYTF.

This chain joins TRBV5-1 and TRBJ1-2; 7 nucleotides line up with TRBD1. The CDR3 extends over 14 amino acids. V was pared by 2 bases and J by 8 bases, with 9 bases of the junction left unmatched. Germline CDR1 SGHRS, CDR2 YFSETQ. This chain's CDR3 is CASSFSGTERGYTF. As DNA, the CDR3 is TGCGCCAGCAGCTTCTCCGGGACAGAAAGGGGCTACACCTTC.

The CDR3 sequence: CASRTLETQYF. The CDR3 DNA reads as TGTGCCAGCAGGACCCTAGAGACCCAGTACTTC. The V call is TRBV2, the J call TRBJ2-5; no clear D. This CDR3 contains 11 residues. Germline CDR1 and CDR2: SNHLY and FYNNEI. Trimming stripped 6 bases from V and 4 bases from J, with 6 bases between.

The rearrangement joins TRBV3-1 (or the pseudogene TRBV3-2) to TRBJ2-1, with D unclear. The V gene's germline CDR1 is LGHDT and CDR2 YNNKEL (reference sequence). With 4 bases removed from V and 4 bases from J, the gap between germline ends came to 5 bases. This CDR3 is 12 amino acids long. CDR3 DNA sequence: TGTGCCAGCAGCCTGGCATACAATGAGCAGTTCTTC. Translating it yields CASSLAYNEQFF.

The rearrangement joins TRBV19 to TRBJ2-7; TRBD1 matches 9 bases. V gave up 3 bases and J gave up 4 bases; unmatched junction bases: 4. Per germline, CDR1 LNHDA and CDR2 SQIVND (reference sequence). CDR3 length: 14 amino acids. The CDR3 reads CASSIRQGDYEQYF. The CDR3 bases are TGTGCCAGTAGTATCCGACAGGGGGATTACGAGCAGTACTTC.

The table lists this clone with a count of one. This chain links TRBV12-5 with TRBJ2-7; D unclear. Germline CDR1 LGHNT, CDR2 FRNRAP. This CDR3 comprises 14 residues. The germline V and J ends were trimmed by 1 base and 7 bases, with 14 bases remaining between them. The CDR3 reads CASGLEAQAREQYF. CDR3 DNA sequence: TGTGCTAGTGGTTTGGAAGCCCAGGCTCGAGAGCAGTACTTC.

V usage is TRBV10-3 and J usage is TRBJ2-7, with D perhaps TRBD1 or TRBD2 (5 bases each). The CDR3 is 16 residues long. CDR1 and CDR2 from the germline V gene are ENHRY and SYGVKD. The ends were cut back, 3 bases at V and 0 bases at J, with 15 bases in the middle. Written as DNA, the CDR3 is TGTGCCATCAGTGACACTCCGGGACGGAGCTCCTACGAGCAGTACTTC. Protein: CAISDTPGRSSYEQYF.

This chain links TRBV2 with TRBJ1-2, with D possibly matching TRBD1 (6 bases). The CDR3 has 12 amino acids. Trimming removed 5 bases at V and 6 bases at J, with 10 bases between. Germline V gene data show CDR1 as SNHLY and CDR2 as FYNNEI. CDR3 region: CASSYRDDGYTF. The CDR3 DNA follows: TGTGCCAGCAGTTACAGGGACGATGGCTACACCTTC.

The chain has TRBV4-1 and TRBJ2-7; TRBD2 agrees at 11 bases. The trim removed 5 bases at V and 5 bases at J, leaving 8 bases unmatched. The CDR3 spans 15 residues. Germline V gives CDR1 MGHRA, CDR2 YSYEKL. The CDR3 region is CASSELAGVIHEQYF. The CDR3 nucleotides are TGCGCCAGCAGCGAACTAGCGGGAGTGATCCACGAGCAGTACTTC.

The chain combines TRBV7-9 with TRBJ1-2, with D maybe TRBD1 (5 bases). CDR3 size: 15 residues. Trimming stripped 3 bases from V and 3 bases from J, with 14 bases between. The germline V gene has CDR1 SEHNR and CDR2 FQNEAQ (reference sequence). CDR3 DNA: TGTGCCAGCAGCTTGGGGGTCAGACCAGACTATGGCTACACCTTC. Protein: CASSLGVRPDYGYTF.

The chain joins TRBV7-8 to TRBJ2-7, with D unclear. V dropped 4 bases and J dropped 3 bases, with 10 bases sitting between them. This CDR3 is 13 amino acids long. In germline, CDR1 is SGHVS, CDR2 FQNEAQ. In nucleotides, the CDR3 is TGTGCCAGCAGCTACCGGACGAACTACGAGCAGTACTTC. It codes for CASSYRTNYEQYF.

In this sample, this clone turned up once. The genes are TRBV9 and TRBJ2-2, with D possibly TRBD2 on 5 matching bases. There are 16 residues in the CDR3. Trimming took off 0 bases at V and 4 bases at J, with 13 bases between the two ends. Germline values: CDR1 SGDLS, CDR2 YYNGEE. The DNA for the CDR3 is TGTGCCAGCAGCGTAGGTACTAGAGGACGCACCGGGGAGCTGTTTTTT. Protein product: CASSVGTRGRTGELFF.

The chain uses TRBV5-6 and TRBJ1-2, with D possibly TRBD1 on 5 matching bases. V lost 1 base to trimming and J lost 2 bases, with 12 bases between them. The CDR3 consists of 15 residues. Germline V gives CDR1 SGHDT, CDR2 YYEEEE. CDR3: CASSLPGGLNYGYTF. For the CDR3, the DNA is TGTGCCAGCAGCTTGCCGGGGGGTTTGAACTATGGCTACACCTTC.

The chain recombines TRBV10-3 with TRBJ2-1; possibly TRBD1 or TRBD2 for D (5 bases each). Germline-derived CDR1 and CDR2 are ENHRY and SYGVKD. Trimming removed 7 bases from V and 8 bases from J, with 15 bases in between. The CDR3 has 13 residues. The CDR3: CAIMGEGLDEQFF. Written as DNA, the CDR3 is TGTGCCATCATGGGGGAAGGGTTGGATGAGCAGTTCTTC.

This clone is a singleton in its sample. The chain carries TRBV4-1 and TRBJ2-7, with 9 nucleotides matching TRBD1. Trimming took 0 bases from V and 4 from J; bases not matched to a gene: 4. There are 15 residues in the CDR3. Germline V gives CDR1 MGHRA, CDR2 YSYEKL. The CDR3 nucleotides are TGCGCCAGCAGCCAAGAAGGGACAGGGCCTTACGAGCAGTACTTC. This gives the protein CASSQEGTGPYEQYF.

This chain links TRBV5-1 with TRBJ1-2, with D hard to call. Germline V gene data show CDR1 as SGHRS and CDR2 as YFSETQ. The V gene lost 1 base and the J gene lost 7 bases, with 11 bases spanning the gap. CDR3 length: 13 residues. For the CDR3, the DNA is TGCGCCAGCAGCTTGAATTTGGCGGCTGGCTACACCTTC. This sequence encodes CASSLNLAAGYTF.

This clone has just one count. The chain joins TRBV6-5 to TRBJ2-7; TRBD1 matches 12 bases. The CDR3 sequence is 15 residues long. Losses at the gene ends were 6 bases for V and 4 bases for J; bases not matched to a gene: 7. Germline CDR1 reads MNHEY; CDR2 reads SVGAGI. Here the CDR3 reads CASRPGTGGWYEQYF. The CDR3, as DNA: TGTGCCAGCAGACCCGGGACAGGGGGCTGGTACGAGCAGTACTTC.

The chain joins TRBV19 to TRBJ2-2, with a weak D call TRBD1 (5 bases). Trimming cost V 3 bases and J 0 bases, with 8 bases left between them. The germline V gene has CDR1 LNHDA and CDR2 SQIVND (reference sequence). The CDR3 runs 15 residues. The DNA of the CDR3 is TGTGCCAGTAGTATTGGCAGGGCGAACACCGGGGAGCTGTTTTTT. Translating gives CASSIGRANTGELFF.